Below, 29 T cell receptor beta chains from the same sample are listed, as sequenced in a study of T cell responses to AZD1222 COVID-19 vaccine. Data came from immunoSEQ multiplex PCR; TCRdb stores just in-frame clones and leaves some out. The sample contains approximately 46,000 clones, approximately 80% of which appear only once. Source: peripheral blood, taken on day 0 of AZD1222 vaccination. Receptors originate from an adult in good health.

The chain employs TRBV19 and TRBJ1-1; D is unclear. V shed 7 bases and J shed 5 bases, with 14 bases lying between them. This CDR3 comprises 13 residues. Germline values: CDR1 LNHDA, CDR2 SQIVND (reference sequence). The CDR3 DNA follows: TGTGCCAGTAAGCAGGACCGGGATACTGAAGCTTTCTTT. It yields the protein CASKQDRDTEAFF. Full variable domain (rest looked up from reference TRBV19 and TRBJ1-1): DGGITQSPKYLFRKEGQNVTLSCEQNLNHDAMYWYRQDPGQGLRLIYYSQIVNDFQKGDIAEGYSVSREKKESFPLTVTSAQKNPTAFYLCASKQDRDTEAFFGQGTRLTVV.

This clone was seen just once. The rearrangement links TRBV25-1 to TRBJ2-1; the D gene could be TRBD1 or TRBD2 (5 bases each). Germline CDR1 MGHDK, CDR2 SYGVNS. CDR3 length: 12 residues. Trimming pared 6 bases from V and 6 bases from J, leaving 9 bases between. The CDR3 nucleotides are TGTGCCAGCAGCAGGGACCGCAATGAGCAGTTCTTC. This encodes CASSRDRNEQFF.

This clone is termed medium-sized. The V and J genes are TRBV5-6 and TRBJ1-5, with TRBD1 identical over 7 bases. J was trimmed by 5 bases and V by 4 bases; bases with no gene match: 9. The CDR3 extends over 15 amino acids. Germline V gives CDR1 SGHDT, CDR2 YYEEEE. CDR3 amino acids: CASSRQGGPYQPQHF. The CDR3 DNA is TGTGCCAGCAGCCGACAGGGCGGACCATATCAGCCCCAGCATTTT.

This clone has only a few counts. The chain uses TRBV27 and TRBJ1-1; D may be TRBD1 (6 bases). There are 13 residues in the CDR3. From germline, CDR1 is MNHEY and CDR2 SMNVEV (reference sequence). Between the trimmed V and J ends, which lost 5 bases and 4 bases, there was a span of 11 bases. CDR3 region: CASSIQGLTEAFF. The CDR3 DNA follows: TGTGCCAGCAGTATACAGGGTCTCACTGAAGCTTTCTTT.

The rearrangement uses TRBV7-2 and TRBJ2-7; no clear D. Germline loops: CDR1 SGHTA, CDR2 FQGNSA. The CDR3 length is 15 residues. The germline V and J ends were trimmed by 1 base and 4 bases, with 14 bases remaining between them. The CDR3 protein is CASSLVPQVGYEQYF. CDR3 sequence (DNA): TGTGCCAGCAGCTTAGTCCCCCAGGTGGGGTACGAGCAGTACTTC.

CDR3 in amino acids: CASSQDLPGYEQYF. CDR3 in DNA: TGTGCCAGCAGCCAAGATCTGCCCGGTTACGAGCAGTACTTC. This sequence joins TRBV3-1 (or the pseudogene TRBV3-2) and TRBJ2-7; D gene uncertain. Germline CDR1 and CDR2: LGHDT and YNNKEL (reference sequence). The CDR3 consists of 14 residues. Trimming stripped 0 bases from V and 4 bases from J, with 10 bases between.

This clone was observed a single time. The chain combines TRBV7-2 with TRBJ1-6, with D possibly being TRBD1 (6 bases). CDR1 and CDR2 from the germline V gene are SGHTA and FQGNSA. V was pared by 4 bases and J by 9 bases, with 10 bases between. CDR3 length: 13 residues. The CDR3: CASSSQGGSPLHF. The CDR3 nucleotides read TGTGCCAGCAGCTCTCAAGGGGGTTCACCCCTCCACTTT.

The gene calls are TRBV20-1 and TRBJ2-7; 7 bases agree with TRBD1. The V and J ends lost 2 bases and 5 bases, in that order; junction bases with no gene match: 0. Germline-derived CDR1 and CDR2 are DFQATT and SNEGSKA (reference sequence). The CDR3 runs to 11 residues. CDR3 nucleotides: TGCAGTGCTAGAACAGGGGACGAGCAGTACTTC. It encodes CSARTGDEQYF.

The CDR3 loop reads CASSQGRFETQYF. The DNA for the CDR3 is TGTGCCAGCAGTCAGGGGAGGTTCGAGACCCAGTACTTC. The genes are TRBV6-2 or TRBV6-3 and TRBJ2-5, with D perhaps being TRBD1 or TRBD2 (6 bases each). CDR3 size: 13 residues. Germline V CDR1 and CDR2: MNHEY, SVGEGT. Trimming left V 5 bases short and J 5 bases short, with 12 bases between.

The rearrangement uses TRBV5-1 and TRBJ1-2, with a possible D match to TRBD1 (5 bases). Germline V gives CDR1 SGHRS, CDR2 YFSETQ. This CDR3 spans 12 amino acids. V shed 0 bases and J shed 7 bases, with 7 bases lying between them. DNA for the CDR3: TGCGCCAGCAGCTTGGGACAGCTTGGCTACACCTTC. The encoded protein is CASSLGQLGYTF. Looking up the rest from reference TRBV5-1 and TRBJ1-2 gives the full variable domain: KAGVTQTPRYLIKTRGQQVTLSCSPISGHRSVSWYQQTPGQGLQFLFEYFSETQRNKGNFPGRFSGRQFSNSRSEMNVSTLELGDSALYLCASSLGQLGYTFGSGTRLTVV.

The chain couples TRBV6-1 to TRBJ2-1; 12 bases are a match to TRBD2. This CDR3 has 15 residues. The germline gives CDR1 MNHNS, CDR2 SASEGT. J gave up 6 bases and V 2 bases, and 2 bases lay outside the gene matches. The DNA for the CDR3 is TGTGCCAGCAGTGAAACTAGCGGGGGGTTCAATGAGCAGTTCTTC. This encodes CASSETSGGFNEQFF.

V gene TRBV28 combines with J gene TRBJ1-1; TRBD1 agrees at 7 bases. Per the germline V gene, CDR1 is MDHEN and CDR2 is SYDVKM. The CDR3 covers 13 residues. Trimming took 10 bases from V and 4 from J; bases not matched to a gene: 9. CDR3 protein: CANSRAGGTEAFF. DNA for the CDR3: TGTGCCAACTCTAGGGCAGGGGGCACTGAAGCTTTCTTT.

The genes are TRBV7-9 and TRBJ1-2; 11 nucleotides line up with TRBD1. The germline CDR1 and CDR2 sequences are SEHNR and FQNEAQ (reference sequence). Trimming took 5 bases from V and 6 from J; bases not matched to a gene: 5. The CDR3 covers 14 residues. CDR3 DNA sequence: TGTGCCAGCAGCGTGGGACAGGGGGGAAATGGCTACACCTTC. Encoded protein: CASSVGQGGNGYTF.

The chain has TRBV6-5 and TRBJ2-4; a weak D match, TRBD2 (6 bases). V was trimmed by 0 bases and J by 9 bases, leaving 9 bases between them. The germline V gene has CDR1 MNHEY and CDR2 SVGAGI. This CDR3 contains 13 residues. CDR3 protein: CASSYSGGGIQYF. DNA of the CDR3: TGTGCCAGCAGTTACTCGGGGGGAGGCATTCAGTACTTC.

About this clone: The identical CDR3 is also encoded by other nucleotide sequences in the sample. The chain has TRBV6-5 and TRBJ1-5, with D possibly being TRBD1 (6 bases). V lost 6 bases, J lost 0 bases, and 9 bases lay in between. Germline V gene data show CDR1 as MNHEY and CDR2 as SVGAGI. This CDR3 comprises 14 residues. In DNA, the CDR3 is TGTGCCAGCAGCCGGACAGCTAGCAATCAGCCCCAGCATTTT. It encodes CASSRTASNQPQHF.

The rearrangement links TRBV13 to TRBJ2-1; 12 bases are shared with TRBD1. V shed 4 bases and J 8 bases; nucleotides not matched to a gene: 6. Germline V gene lookup returns CDR1 PRHDT and CDR2 FYEKMQ (reference sequence). The CDR3 spans 15 residues. In DNA, the CDR3 is TGTGCCAGCAGCTGGGGACAGGGGGCGAGGGATGAGCAGTTCTTC. Residues: CASSWGQGARDEQFF. Variable domain in full (rest from reference TRBV13 and TRBJ2-1): AAGVIQSPRHLIKEKRETATLKCYPIPRHDTVYWYQQGPGQDPQFLISFYEKMQSDKGSIPDRFSAQQFSDYHSELNMSSLELGDSALYFCASSWGQGARDEQFFGPGTRLTVL.

The chain couples TRBV5-6 to TRBJ2-1, with D possibly matching TRBD1 (5 bases). The CDR3 length is 15 residues. Between the trimmed V and J ends, which lost 0 bases and 8 bases, there was a span of 15 bases. Germline CDR1 and CDR2: SGHDT and YYEEEE. The CDR3 DNA is TGTGCCAGCAGCTTGGCCGGTGGGTCCAGGGATGAGCAGTTCTTC. The encoded protein is CASSLAGGSRDEQFF. Based on the CDR3 plus reference TRBV5-6 and TRBJ2-1, the full variable domain is DAGVTQSPTHLIKTRGQQVTLRCSPKSGHDTVSWYQQALGQGPQFIFQYYEEEERQRGNFPDRFSGHQFPNYSSELNVNALLLGDSALYLCASSLAGGSRDEQFFGPGTRLTVL.

The chain is built from TRBV7-9 and TRBJ1-1; no clear D gene. The V end was cut by 2 bases, the J end by 3 bases, with 7 bases between. CDR3 length equals 13 residues. Germline V gene lookup returns CDR1 SEHNR and CDR2 FQNEAQ (reference sequence). The CDR3 DNA reads TGTGCCAGCAGCTTATCCCCGGACACTGAAGCTTTCTTT. Translating gives CASSLSPDTEAFF.

The chain recombines TRBV28 with TRBJ2-1, with a possible D match to TRBD1 (5 bases). CDR3 length: 11 amino acids. The V gene lost 5 bases and the J gene lost 9 bases, with 8 bases spanning the gap. Germline assignment: CDR1 MDHEN and CDR2 SYDVKM. For the CDR3, the DNA is TGTGCCAGCAGTCCCCAGGGTGAGCAGTTCTTC. Translating gives CASSPQGEQFF.

The J gene is TRBJ2-1, the V gene TRBV30, with 7 bases fitting TRBD2. V shed 2 bases, J shed 8 bases, and the junction held 0 bases outside the gene matches. The germline CDR1 and CDR2 sequences are GTSNPN and SVGIG (reference sequence). The CDR3 is made up of 11 amino acids. CDR3: CAWSRGDEQFF. CDR3 DNA sequence: TGTGCCTGGAGTCGGGGGGATGAGCAGTTCTTC. The full variable domain, in which reference TRBV30 and TRBJ2-1 provide the parts outside the CDR3, is SQTIHQWPATLVQPVGSPLSLECTVEGTSNPNLYWYRQAAGRGLQLLFYSVGIGQISSEVPQNLSASRPQDRQFILSSKKLLLSDSGFYLCAWSRGDEQFFGPGTRLTVL.

This clone came up a few times. The gene calls are TRBV7-9 and TRBJ2-7; D gene uncertain. Germline CDR1 SEHNR, CDR2 FQNEAQ (reference sequence). The CDR3 sequence is 13 residues long. V was clipped by 0 bases and J by 7 bases, with 10 bases between them. The CDR3 nucleotides are TGTGCCAGCAGCTTAGCTTCGGACCGGGAGCAGTACTTC. Its protein product is CASSLASDREQYF. Based on the CDR3 plus reference TRBV7-9 and TRBJ2-7, the full variable domain is DTGVSQNPRHKITKRGQNVTFRCDPISEHNRLYWYRQTLGQGPEFLTYFQNEAQLEKSRLLSDRFSAERPKGSFSTLEIQRTEQGDSAMYLCASSLASDREQYFGPGTRLTVT.

The chain uses TRBV18 and TRBJ1-3, with D possibly TRBD1 on 5 matching bases. Germline V gene sequence: CDR1 KGHSH, CDR2 LQKENI. Trimming cost V 6 bases and J 0 bases, with 12 bases left between them. The CDR3 runs 15 residues. DNA for the CDR3: TGTGCCAGCTCCGCCCAGGGAGGCTCTGGAAACACCATATATTTT. Translating gives CASSAQGGSGNTIYF.

The rearrangement links TRBV3-1 (or the pseudogene TRBV3-2) to TRBJ1-1; TRBD1 might be the D (6 bases). This CDR3 is 11 amino acids long. The V end was cut by 4 bases, the J end by 7 bases, with 7 bases between. CDR1 is LGHDT, CDR2 YNNKEL, per germline (reference sequence). CDR3 protein: CASSLQGEAFF. CDR3 DNA sequence: TGTGCCAGCAGCCTACAGGGTGAAGCTTTCTTT.

This clone was found once. The chain employs TRBV7-2 and TRBJ2-2; D remains unclear. The ends were cut back, 4 bases at V and 8 bases at J, with 14 bases in the middle. Looked up from germline, CDR1 is SGHTA and CDR2 is FQGNSA. This CDR3 is 14 amino acids long. CDR3: CASSSDYVYGELFF. The CDR3 nucleotides are TGTGCCAGCAGCTCCGATTATGTGTATGGGGAGCTGTTTTTT.

This chain connects TRBV6-5 to TRBJ2-4, with a weak D call TRBD1 (6 bases). The V end lost 7 bases, the J end lost 5 bases, and 15 bases lay between the germline ends. CDR1 MNHEY and CDR2 SVGAGI come from the germline V gene. This CDR3 contains 14 residues. CDR3 DNA sequence: TGTGCCAGCAAAATACAGGGTTTGGAAAACATTCAGTACTTC. Its protein product is CASKIQGLENIQYF.

The chain has TRBV19 and TRBJ2-1; D is undetermined. CDR3 length equals 18 residues. Germline values: CDR1 LNHDA, CDR2 SQIVND (reference sequence). Trimming pared 1 base from V and 7 bases from J, leaving 23 bases between. For the CDR3, the DNA is TGTGCCAGTAGTATAGGCCCGCCTAGATCGGCAATCAGGAATGAGCAGTTCTTC. Translated, it gives CASSIGPPRSAIRNEQFF.

This clone was counted a few times. CDR3 loop: CASSPTLAGVGELFF. The CDR3 DNA reads as TGTGCCAGCAGCCCCACACTAGCGGGGGTCGGGGAGCTGTTTTTT. The chain combines TRBV3-1 (or the pseudogene TRBV3-2) with TRBJ2-2; 11 bases agree with TRBD2. Germline V CDR1 and CDR2: LGHDT, YNNKEL (reference sequence). This CDR3 has 15 amino acids. V was pared by 4 bases and J by 7 bases, with 5 bases of the junction left unmatched.

The chain carries TRBV5-1 and TRBJ1-1, with 7 bases lining up with TRBD1. The CDR3 is made up of 16 amino acids. V was clipped by 0 bases and J by 0 bases; unmatched bases: 5. From germline, CDR1 is SGHRS and CDR2 YFSETQ. The CDR3 DNA reads TGCGCCAGCAGCTTGGACCCTACAGGGGTGAACACTGAAGCTTTCTTT. This codes for CASSLDPTGVNTEAFF.

The chain links TRBV15 to TRBJ2-7, with 7 bases that match TRBD1. The germline CDR1 and CDR2 sequences are LNHNV and YYDKDF (reference sequence). Losses at the gene ends were 7 bases for V and 5 bases for J; bases not matched to a gene: 14. The CDR3 consists of 15 residues. CDR3 protein: CATTKGRGQEDEQYV. CDR3 DNA: TGTGCCACCACCAAAGGACGAGGACAGGAGGACGAGCAGTACGTC.